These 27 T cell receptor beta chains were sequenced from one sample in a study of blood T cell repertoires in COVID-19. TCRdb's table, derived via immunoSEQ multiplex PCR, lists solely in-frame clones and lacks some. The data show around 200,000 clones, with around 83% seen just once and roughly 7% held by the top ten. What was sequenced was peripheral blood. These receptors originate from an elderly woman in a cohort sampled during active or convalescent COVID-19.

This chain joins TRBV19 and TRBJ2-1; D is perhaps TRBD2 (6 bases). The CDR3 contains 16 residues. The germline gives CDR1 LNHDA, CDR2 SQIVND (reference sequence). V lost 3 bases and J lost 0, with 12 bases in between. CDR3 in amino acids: CASSIGSSSSYNEQFF. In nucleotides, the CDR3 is TGTGCCAGTAGTATCGGGAGTTCGAGCTCCTACAATGAGCAGTTCTTC.

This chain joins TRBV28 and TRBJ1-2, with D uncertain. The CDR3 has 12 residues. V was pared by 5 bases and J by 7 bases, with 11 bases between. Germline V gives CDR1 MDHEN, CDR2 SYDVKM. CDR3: CASSGMAAGYTF. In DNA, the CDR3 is TGTGCCAGCAGTGGCATGGCGGCTGGCTACACCTTC.

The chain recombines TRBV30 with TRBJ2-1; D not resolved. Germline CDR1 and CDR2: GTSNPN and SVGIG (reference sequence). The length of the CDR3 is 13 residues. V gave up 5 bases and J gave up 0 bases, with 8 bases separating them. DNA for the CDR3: TGTGCCTGGCGTTGGAGCTCCTACAATGAGCAGTTCTTC. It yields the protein CAWRWSSYNEQFF.

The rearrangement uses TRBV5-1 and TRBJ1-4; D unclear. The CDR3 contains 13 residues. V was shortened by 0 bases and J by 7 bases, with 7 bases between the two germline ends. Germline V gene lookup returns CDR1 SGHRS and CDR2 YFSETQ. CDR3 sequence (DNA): TGCGCCAGCAGCTTGGATCCGGGTGAAAAACTGTTTTTT. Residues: CASSLDPGEKLFF.

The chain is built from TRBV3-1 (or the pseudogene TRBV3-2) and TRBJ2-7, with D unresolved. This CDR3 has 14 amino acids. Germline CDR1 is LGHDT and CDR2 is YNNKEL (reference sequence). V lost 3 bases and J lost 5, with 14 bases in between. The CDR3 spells CASSQPGLENEQYF. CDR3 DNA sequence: TGTGCCAGCAGCCAGCCCGGTTTGGAGAACGAGCAGTACTTC.

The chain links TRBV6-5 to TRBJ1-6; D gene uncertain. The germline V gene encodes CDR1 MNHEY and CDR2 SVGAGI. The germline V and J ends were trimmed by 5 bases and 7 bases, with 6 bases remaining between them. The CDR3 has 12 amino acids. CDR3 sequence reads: CASSPLNSPLHF. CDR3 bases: TGTGCCAGCAGTCCCCTAAATTCACCCCTCCACTTT.

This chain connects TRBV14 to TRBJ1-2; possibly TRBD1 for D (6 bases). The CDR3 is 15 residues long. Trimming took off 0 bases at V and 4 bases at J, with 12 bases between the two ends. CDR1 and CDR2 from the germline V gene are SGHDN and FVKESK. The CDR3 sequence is CASSQDHPGAYGYTF. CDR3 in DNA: TGTGCCAGCAGCCAAGATCACCCAGGGGCCTATGGCTACACCTTC.

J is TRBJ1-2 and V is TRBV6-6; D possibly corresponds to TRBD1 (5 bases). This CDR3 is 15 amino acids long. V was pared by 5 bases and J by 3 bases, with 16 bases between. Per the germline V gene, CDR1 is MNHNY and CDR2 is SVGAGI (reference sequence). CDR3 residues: CASSHGGATHYGYTF. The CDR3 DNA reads TGTGCCAGCAGTCACGGGGGAGCAACGCACTATGGCTACACCTTC.

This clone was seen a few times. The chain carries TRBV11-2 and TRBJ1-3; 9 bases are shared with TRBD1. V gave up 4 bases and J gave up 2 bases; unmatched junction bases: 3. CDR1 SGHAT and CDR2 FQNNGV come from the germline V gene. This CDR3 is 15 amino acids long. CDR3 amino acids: CASSSGQGPGNTIYF. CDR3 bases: TGTGCCAGCAGCTCCGGACAGGGGCCTGGAAACACCATATATTTT.

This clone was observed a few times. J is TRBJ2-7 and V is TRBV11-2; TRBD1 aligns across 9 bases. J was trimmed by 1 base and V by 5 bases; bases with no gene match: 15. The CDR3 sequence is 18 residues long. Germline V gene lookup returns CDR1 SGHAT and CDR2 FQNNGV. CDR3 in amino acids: CASSLDPLPGQGSYEQYF. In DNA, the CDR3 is TGTGCCAGCAGCCTCGACCCTCTCCCGGGACAGGGTTCCTACGAGCAGTACTTC.

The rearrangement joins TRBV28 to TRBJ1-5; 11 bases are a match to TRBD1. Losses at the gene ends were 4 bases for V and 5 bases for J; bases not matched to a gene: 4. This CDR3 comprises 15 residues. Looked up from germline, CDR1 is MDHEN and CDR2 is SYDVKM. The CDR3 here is CASSSGQGDHQPQHF. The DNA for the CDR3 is TGTGCCAGCAGTTCGGGACAGGGGGACCATCAGCCCCAGCATTTT.

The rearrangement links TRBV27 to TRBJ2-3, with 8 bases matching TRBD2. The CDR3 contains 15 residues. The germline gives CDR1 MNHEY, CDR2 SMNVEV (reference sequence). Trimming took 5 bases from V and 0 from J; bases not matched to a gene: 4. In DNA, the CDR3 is TGTGCCAGCAGTCCCTTAGCGGGGAGCACAGATACGCAGTATTTT. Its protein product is CASSPLAGSTDTQYF.

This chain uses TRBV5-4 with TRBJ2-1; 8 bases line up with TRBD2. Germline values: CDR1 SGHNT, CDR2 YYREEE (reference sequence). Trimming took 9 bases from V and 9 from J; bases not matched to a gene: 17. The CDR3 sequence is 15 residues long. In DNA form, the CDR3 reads TGTGCCATCCAATCCGGGACTAGTAGCGGACGTGAGCAGTTCTTC. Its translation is CAIQSGTSSGREQFF.

The CDR3 loop is CASSWPSGGDYNEQFF. CDR3 nucleotide sequence: TGTGCCAGCAGTTGGCCGAGCGGGGGGGATTACAATGAGCAGTTCTTC. This chain joins TRBV6-2 or TRBV6-3 and TRBJ2-1; 10 bases agree with TRBD2. Per the germline V gene, CDR1 is MNHEY and CDR2 is SVGEGT. With V trimmed by 4 bases and J by 4 bases, 7 bases remained unmatched. The CDR3 sequence is 16 residues long.

This CDR3 is CASNRDRESEQFF. CDR3 sequence (DNA): TGTGCCAGCAATAGGGACAGGGAAAGTGAGCAGTTCTTC. V gene TRBV6-5 combines with J gene TRBJ2-1; 9 bases are a match to TRBD1. The CDR3 extends over 13 amino acids. Per germline, CDR1 MNHEY and CDR2 SVGAGI. The V segment lost 7 bases and the J segment 9 bases; nucleotides outside the gene matches: 7.

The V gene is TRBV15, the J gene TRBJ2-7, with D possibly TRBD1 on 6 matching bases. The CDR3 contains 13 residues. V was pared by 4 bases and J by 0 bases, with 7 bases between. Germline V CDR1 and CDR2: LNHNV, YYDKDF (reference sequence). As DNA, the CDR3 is TGTGCCACCAGCACAGGGGACTCCTACGAGCAGTACTTC. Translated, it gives CATSTGDSYEQYF.

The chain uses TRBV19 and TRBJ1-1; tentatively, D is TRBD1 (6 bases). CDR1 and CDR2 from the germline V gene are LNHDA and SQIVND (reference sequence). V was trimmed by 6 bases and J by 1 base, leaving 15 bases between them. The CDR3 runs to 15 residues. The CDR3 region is CASSLLTGGNTEAFF. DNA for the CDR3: TGTGCCAGTAGCCTCTTGACAGGCGGGAACACTGAAGCTTTCTTT.

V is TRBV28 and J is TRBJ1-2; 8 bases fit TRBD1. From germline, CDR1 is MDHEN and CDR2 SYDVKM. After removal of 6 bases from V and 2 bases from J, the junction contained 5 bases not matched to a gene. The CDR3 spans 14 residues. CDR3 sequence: CASRRQGSNYGYTF. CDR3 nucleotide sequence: TGTGCCAGCAGGAGACAGGGGTCAAACTATGGCTACACCTTC.

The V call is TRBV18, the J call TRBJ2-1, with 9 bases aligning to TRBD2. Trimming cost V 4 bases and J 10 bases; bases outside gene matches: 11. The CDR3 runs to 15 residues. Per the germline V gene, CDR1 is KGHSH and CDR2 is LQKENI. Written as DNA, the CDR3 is TGTGCCAGCTCACACCCACTAGCGGGTGGGGGAGAGCAGTTCTTC. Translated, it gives CASSHPLAGGGEQFF. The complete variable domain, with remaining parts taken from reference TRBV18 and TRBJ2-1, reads NAGVMQNPRHLVRRRGQEARLRCSPMKGHSHVYWYRQLPEEGLKFMVYLQKENIIDESGMPKERFSAEFPKEGPSILRIQQVVRGDSAAYFCASSHPLAGGGEQFFGPGTRLTVL.

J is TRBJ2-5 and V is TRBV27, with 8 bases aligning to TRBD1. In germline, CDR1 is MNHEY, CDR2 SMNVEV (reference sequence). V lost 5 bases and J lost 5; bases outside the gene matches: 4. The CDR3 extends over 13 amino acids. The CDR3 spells CASSGQGVETQYF. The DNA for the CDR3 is TGTGCCAGCAGTGGACAGGGCGTGGAGACCCAGTACTTC.

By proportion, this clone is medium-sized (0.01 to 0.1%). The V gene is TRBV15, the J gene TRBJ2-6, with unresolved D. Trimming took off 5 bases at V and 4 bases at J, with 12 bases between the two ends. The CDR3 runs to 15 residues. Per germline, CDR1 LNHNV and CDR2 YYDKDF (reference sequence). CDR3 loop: CATSRRELGANVLTF. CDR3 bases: TGTGCCACCAGCCGCCGTGAGCTGGGGGCCAACGTCCTGACTTTC.

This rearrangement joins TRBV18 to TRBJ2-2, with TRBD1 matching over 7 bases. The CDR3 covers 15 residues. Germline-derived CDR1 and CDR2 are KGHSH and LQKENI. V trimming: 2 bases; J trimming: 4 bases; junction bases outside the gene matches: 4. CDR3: CASSPTGAITGELFF. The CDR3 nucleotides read TGTGCCAGCTCACCAACAGGGGCGATCACCGGGGAGCTGTTTTTT.

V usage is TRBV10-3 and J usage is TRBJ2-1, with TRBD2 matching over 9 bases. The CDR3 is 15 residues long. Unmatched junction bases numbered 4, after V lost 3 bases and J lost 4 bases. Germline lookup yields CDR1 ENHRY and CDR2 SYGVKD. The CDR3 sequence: CAISETSGYYNEQFF. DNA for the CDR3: TGTGCCATCAGTGAAACTAGCGGGTATTACAATGAGCAGTTCTTC.

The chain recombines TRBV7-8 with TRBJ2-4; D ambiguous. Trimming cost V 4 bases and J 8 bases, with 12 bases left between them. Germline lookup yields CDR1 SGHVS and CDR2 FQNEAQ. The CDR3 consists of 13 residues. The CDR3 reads CASSSTGSDIQYF. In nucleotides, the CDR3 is TGTGCCAGCAGCTCAACCGGGTCGGACATTCAGTACTTC. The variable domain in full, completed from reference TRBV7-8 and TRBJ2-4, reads GAGVSQSPRYKVAKRGQDVALRCDPISGHVSLFWYQQALGQGPEFLTYFQNEAQLDKSGLPSDRFFAERPEGSVSTLKIQRTQQEDSAVYLCASSSTGSDIQYFGAGTRLSVL.

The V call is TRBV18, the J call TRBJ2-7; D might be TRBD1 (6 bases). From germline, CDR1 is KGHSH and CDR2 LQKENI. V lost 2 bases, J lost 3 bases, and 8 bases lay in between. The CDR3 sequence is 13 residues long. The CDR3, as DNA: TGTGCCAGCTCACCAGGGACAAACTACGAGCAGTACTTC. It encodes CASSPGTNYEQYF.

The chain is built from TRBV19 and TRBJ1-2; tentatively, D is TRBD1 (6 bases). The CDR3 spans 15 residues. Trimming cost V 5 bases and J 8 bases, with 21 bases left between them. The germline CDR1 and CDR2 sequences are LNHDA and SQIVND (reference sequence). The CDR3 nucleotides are TGTGCCAGTAGTTATCAGGGGACACGCACGGGGGGCTACACCTTC. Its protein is CASSYQGTRTGGYTF.

DNA of the CDR3: TGTGCCAGCAGAATTAACCCGGACAGGGTCGGCGAAAAACTGTTTTTT. Amino acids: CASRINPDRVGEKLFF. V and J are TRBV2 and TRBJ1-4, with 8 bases identical to TRBD1. Germline V lookup: CDR1 SNHLY, CDR2 FYNNEI. V trimming: 6 bases; J trimming: 8 bases; junction bases outside the gene matches: 14. The CDR3 has 16 amino acids.